These T cell receptor beta chains were read from a single sample in a study of T cells in Graves' hyperthyroidism and ophthalmopathy. Each CDR3 protein gets one entry after TCRdb re-called the multiplex PCR reads with MiXCR. Of more than 300,000 distinct CDR3 sequences listed, 13% to 15% are singletons. What was sequenced was blood. Receptor source: a woman in her twenties or thirties with Graves' ophthalmopathy. CDR3s leave out the opening cysteine and the closing phenylalanine or tryptophan. Each record gives: J gene, V gene, CDR3 protein.

j_call: TRBJ1-2
v_call: TRBV7-2
cdr3_aa: ASSPPGWARYGYT

j_call: TRBJ2-3
v_call: TRBV3-1
cdr3_aa: ASSPGQGAADTQY

j_call: TRBJ2-1
v_call: TRBV10-3
cdr3_aa: AIGRDTAYNEQF

j_call: TRBJ2-3
v_call: TRBV11-2
cdr3_aa: ASVPGLAGGLTDTQY

j_call: TRBJ2-3
v_call: TRBV3-1
cdr3_aa: ASSRPSGGATDTQY

j_call: TRBJ1-4
v_call: TRBV6-2/TRBV6-3
cdr3_aa: ASSYPGTGIGTNEKLF

j_call: TRBJ1-3
v_call: TRBV7-2
cdr3_aa: ASSLVGTAVRGTIY

j_call: TRBJ2-3
v_call: TRBV7-6
cdr3_aa: ASSHALGPSTDTQY

j_call: TRBJ2-7
v_call: TRBV29-1
cdr3_aa: SVGLGYEQY

j_call: TRBJ1-1
v_call: TRBV7-9
cdr3_aa: ASRLSGRTFEAF

j_call: TRBJ1-5
v_call: TRBV20-1
cdr3_aa: SATGTHQPQH

j_call: TRBJ1-5
v_call: TRBV30
cdr3_aa: ACNPDSRNQPQH

j_call: TRBJ1-5
v_call: TRBV28
cdr3_aa: ASSSRTDPNQPQH

j_call: TRBJ2-5
v_call: TRBV7-6
cdr3_aa: ASSFDTEETQY

j_call: TRBJ2-1
v_call: TRBV27
cdr3_aa: ASSLYGFNEQF

j_call: TRBJ2-5
v_call: TRBV25-1
cdr3_aa: ASSELALETQY

j_call: TRBJ2-5
v_call: TRBV20-1
cdr3_aa: SASPTGTSGGRGETQY

j_call: TRBJ1-2
v_call: TRBV7-8
cdr3_aa: ASSLVSISGYT

j_call: TRBJ2-3
v_call: TRBV2
cdr3_aa: ANQQRSTDTQY

j_call: TRBJ2-2
v_call: TRBV2
cdr3_aa: ASLLGGVNTGELF

j_call: TRBJ2-1
v_call: TRBV7-9
cdr3_aa: ASKLNSWWDFPPNEQF

j_call: TRBJ2-7
v_call: TRBV4-2
cdr3_aa: ASSRDTGSYEQY

j_call: TRBJ1-6
v_call: TRBV3-1
cdr3_aa: ASSQVLRAGGPLH

j_call: TRBJ1-1
v_call: TRBV6-1
cdr3_aa: ASSEDAGRGTEAF

j_call: TRBJ2-7
v_call: TRBV28
cdr3_aa: ASSFGAGEYEQY

j_call: TRBJ1-2
v_call: TRBV5-6
cdr3_aa: ASRDRAGKNYGYT

j_call: TRBJ1-2
v_call: TRBV6-1
cdr3_aa: ASSRGTRDYGYT

j_call: TRBJ2-1
v_call: TRBV20-1
cdr3_aa: SARGFVGTSGASEF